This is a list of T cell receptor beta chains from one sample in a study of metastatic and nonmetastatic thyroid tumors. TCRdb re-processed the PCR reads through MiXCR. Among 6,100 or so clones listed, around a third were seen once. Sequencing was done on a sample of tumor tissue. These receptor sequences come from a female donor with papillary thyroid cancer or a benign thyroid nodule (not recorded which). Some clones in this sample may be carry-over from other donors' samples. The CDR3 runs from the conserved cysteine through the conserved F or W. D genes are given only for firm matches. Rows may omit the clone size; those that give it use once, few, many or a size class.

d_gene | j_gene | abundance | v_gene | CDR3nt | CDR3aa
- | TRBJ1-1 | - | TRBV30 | TGTGCCTGGAAGGGGGGATCTGATCGTTCATTGAACACTGAAGCTTTCTTT | CAWKGGSDRSLNTEAFF
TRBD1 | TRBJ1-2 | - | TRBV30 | TGTGCCTGGCTCGCAGGACAGGGTGATGGCTACACCTTC | CAWLAGQGDGYTF
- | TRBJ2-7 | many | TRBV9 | TGTGCCAGCAGCGTAAATCCTTCCCCCCACGAGCAGTACTTC | CASSVNPSPHEQYF
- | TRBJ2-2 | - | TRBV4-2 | TGTGGCCGCAGCCAAGAGGACCGGGATTTCCCCGGGGAGCTGTTTTTT | CGRSQEDRDFPGELFF
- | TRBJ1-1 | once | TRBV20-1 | TGCAGTGCTAGAGCAGGGCAGACTGAAGCTTTCTTT | CSARAGQTEAFF
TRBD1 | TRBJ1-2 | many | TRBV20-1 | TGCAGTGCTAGCGGGACAGGGGGACATAACTATGGCTACACCTTC | CSASGTGGHNYGYTF
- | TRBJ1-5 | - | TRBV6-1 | TGTGCCAGCAGTTTCAGCTTTAGCAATCAGCCCCAGCATTTT | CASSFSFSNQPQHF
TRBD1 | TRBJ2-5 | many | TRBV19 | TGTGCCAGTAGTACCCCCCCCCGGGACAGGGGGAAAGAGACCCAGTACTTC | CASSTPPRDRGKETQYF
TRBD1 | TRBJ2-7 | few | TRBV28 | TGTGCCAGCAGCCTAGACAGGGGTCAGAGAATGGGGGAGCAGTACTTC | CASSLDRGQRMGEQYF
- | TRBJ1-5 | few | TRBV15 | TGTGCCACCAGCAGAGATCGGGGTGCTCAGCCAAAGCATTTT | CATSRDRGAQPKHF
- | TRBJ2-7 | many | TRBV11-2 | TGTGCCAGCAGCTTCTTAGGACAGACTACTACCTACGAGCAGTACTTC | CASSFLGQTTTYEQYF
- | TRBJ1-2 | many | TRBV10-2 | TGCGCCAGCGGTTCAGGACAGTACTACTATGGCTACACCTTC | CASGSGQYYYGYTF
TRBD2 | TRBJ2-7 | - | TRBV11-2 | TGTGCCAGCAGCGCAACTAGCGGGACGATCTCCTACGAGCAGTACTTC | CASSATSGTISYEQYF
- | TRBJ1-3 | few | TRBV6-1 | TGTGCCAGCAGTGAAGAGGGCCTCTCTGGAAACACCATATATTTT | CASSEEGLSGNTIYF
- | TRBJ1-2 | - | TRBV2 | TGTGCCAGCAGGATGTACAGTTCGAACTATGGCTTCACCTTC | CASRMYSSNYGFTF
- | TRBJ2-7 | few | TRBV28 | TGTGCCAGCAGCCCCTCGCTGGGTCGGGGATACGAGCAGTACTTC | CASSPSLGRGYEQYF
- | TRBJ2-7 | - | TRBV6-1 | TGTGCCAGCAGCCGGTGGGGAGGTGCCTACGAGCAGTACTTC | CASSRWGGAYEQYF
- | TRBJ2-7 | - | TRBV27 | TGTGCCTGCAGGAGCTGGCTGGCGTACGAGCAGTACTTC | CACRSWLAYEQYF
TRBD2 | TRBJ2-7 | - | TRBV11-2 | TGTGCCAGCAGCCCCGGGGGGTTCAACCACTACGAGCAGTACTTC | CASSPGGFNHYEQYF
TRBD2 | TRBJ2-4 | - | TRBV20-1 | TGCAGTGCTAGGCTAGCGGGCAAAAACATTCAGTACTTC | CSARLAGKNIQYF
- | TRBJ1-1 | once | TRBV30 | TGTGCCTGGAGTGCCGGGGAGACCACTGAAGCTTTCTTT | CAWSAGETTEAFF
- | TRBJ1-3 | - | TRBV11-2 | TGTGCCAGCAGCCCGGACGGATCCGGAAACACCGTATACTTT | CASSPDGSGNTVYF
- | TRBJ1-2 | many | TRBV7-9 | TGTGCCAGCAGCACCTCAGGGGCATCGGGGGGCTACACCTTC | CASSTSGASGGYTF
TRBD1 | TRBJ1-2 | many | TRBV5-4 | TGTGCCAGCAGTCAATTACAGGGGGCGTTAGATGGCTACACCTTC | CASSQLQGALDGYTF
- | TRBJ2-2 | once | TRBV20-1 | TGCAGTGCTAGTGTCACCGGGGAGCTGTTTTTT | CSASVTGELFF
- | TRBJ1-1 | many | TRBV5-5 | TGTGCCAGCAGCTTGTGGCACAACACTGAAGCTTTCTTT | CASSLWHNTEAFF
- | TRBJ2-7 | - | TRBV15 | TGTGCCACCAGCAGAGATATTGGGTGGGACGGTACCTACGAGCAGTACTTC | CATSRDIGWDGTYEQYF
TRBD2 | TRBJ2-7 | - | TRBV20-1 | TGCAGTGCTAGCCCGGCGGGAGCGGACGAGCAGTACTTC | CSASPAGADEQYF